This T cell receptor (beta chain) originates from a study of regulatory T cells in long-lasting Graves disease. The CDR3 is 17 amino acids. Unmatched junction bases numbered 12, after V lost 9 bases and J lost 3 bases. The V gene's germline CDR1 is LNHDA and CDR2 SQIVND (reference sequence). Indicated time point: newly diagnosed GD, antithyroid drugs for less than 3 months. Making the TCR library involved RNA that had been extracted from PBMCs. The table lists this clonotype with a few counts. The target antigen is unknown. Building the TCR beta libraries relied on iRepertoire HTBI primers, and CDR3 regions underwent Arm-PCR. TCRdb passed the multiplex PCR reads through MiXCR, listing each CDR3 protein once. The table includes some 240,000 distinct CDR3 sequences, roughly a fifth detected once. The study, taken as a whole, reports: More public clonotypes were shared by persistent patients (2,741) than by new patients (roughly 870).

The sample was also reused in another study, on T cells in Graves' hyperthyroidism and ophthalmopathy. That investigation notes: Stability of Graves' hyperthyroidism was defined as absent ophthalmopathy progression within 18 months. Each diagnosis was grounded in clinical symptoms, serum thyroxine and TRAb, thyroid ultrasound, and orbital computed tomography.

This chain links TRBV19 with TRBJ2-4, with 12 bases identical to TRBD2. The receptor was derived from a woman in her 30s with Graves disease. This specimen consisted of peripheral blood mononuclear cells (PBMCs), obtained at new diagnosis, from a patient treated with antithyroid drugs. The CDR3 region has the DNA TGTGCCAGCGCGTCGCGACTAGCGGGAGTGGTCAAAAACATTCAGTACTTC. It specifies CASASRLAGVVKNIQYF.